These T cell receptor beta chains were read from a single sample in a study of blood T cell repertoires in COVID-19. Sequencing was performed with immunoSEQ multiplex PCR; in TCRdb, only in-frame clones are kept and a portion is missing. The sample consists of hundreds of thousands of clones, about 83% of them appearing once. The material sequenced was PBMCs or T cells enriched from blood (not recorded which). The receptor source for this set is a woman in her thirties or forties who had recovered from COVID-19. The CDR3 runs from the conserved cysteine through the conserved F or W.

j_gene: TRBJ2-7
v_gene: TRBV19
len: 15
CDR3aa: CASSLGQVGLNEQYF

j_gene: TRBJ1-2
v_gene: TRBV2
len: 12
CDR3aa: CASREELGGYTF

j_gene: TRBJ1-2
v_gene: TRBV20-1
len: 11
CDR3aa: CSASPGYGYTF

j_gene: TRBJ2-7
v_gene: TRBV5-4
len: 15
CDR3aa: CASSAEASGRYEQYF

j_gene: TRBJ2-3
v_gene: TRBV7-9
len: 18
CDR3aa: CASSPEGLAGGLVDTQYF

j_gene: TRBJ1-4
v_gene: TRBV6-5
len: 13
CDR3aa: CASRGQTNEKLFF

j_gene: TRBJ1-6
v_gene: TRBV10-3
len: 14
CDR3aa: CAISGQDLGSPLHF

j_gene: TRBJ2-7
v_gene: TRBV9
len: 14
CDR3aa: CASSVLAGGYEQYF

j_gene: TRBJ2-1
v_gene: TRBV19
len: 18
CDR3aa: CASSPRARAGQSYNEQFF

j_gene: TRBJ2-5
v_gene: TRBV27
len: 18
CDR3aa: CASSLDKQDRGLQETQYF

j_gene: TRBJ1-2
v_gene: TRBV29-1
len: 14
CDR3aa: CSVEAPQVPYGYTF

j_gene: TRBJ2-3
v_gene: TRBV4-2
len: 16
CDR3aa: CASSQQDRAPTDTQYF

j_gene: TRBJ2-7
v_gene: TRBV28
len: 15
CDR3aa: CASSFRGSIVDEQYF

j_gene: TRBJ2-1
v_gene: TRBV28
len: 15
CDR3aa: CASRSGTGKYNEQFF

j_gene: TRBJ2-1
v_gene: TRBV14
len: 15
CDR3aa: CASSQAGGVGNEQFF

j_gene: TRBJ2-3
v_gene: TRBV7-2
len: 13
CDR3aa: CASRPTSTDTQYF

j_gene: TRBJ1-5
v_gene: TRBV5-1
len: 11
CDR3aa: CASISNQPQHF

j_gene: TRBJ2-5
v_gene: TRBV27
len: 15
CDR3aa: CASSTGTGPEETQYF

j_gene: TRBJ2-7
v_gene: TRBV6-5
len: 14
CDR3aa: CASSPTTPGYEQYF

j_gene: TRBJ1-3
v_gene: TRBV4-1
len: 16
CDR3aa: CASSLRQGASGNTIYF

j_gene: TRBJ2-5
v_gene: TRBV27
len: 14
CDR3aa: CASSPPGQVETQYF

j_gene: TRBJ2-5
v_gene: TRBV5-1
len: 16
CDR3aa: CASSNGGSGRKETQYF

j_gene: TRBJ2-3
v_gene: TRBV4-3
len: 16
CDR3aa: CASSQDGTGYTDTQYF

j_gene: TRBJ2-6
v_gene: TRBV27
len: 16
CDR3aa: CASRSRFSSGANVLTF

j_gene: TRBJ2-7
v_gene: TRBV24-1
len: 13
CDR3aa: CATEGLAGSEQYF

j_gene: TRBJ2-7
v_gene: TRBV11-3
len: 16
CDR3aa: CASSLDPAGGPAEQYF

j_gene: TRBJ2-1
v_gene: TRBV7-3
len: 16
CDR3aa: CASSLTPGVTYNEQFF

j_gene: TRBJ2-5
v_gene: TRBV5-6
len: 15
CDR3aa: CASSLAFQIQETQYF

j_gene: TRBJ2-3
v_gene: TRBV19
len: 15
CDR3aa: CASSLLAGGADTQYF

j_gene: TRBJ2-5
v_gene: TRBV4-1
len: 15
CDR3aa: CALSSSGRRRETQYF

j_gene: TRBJ2-5
v_gene: TRBV29-1
len: 13
CDR3aa: CSVHREVLGTQYF

j_gene: TRBJ2-7
v_gene: TRBV28
len: 16
CDR3aa: CASSFGVAGEGYEQYF

j_gene: TRBJ2-3
v_gene: TRBV4-1
len: 15
CDR3aa: CASSQEPGGTDTQYF

j_gene: TRBJ1-2
v_gene: TRBV21-1
len: 17
CDR3aa: CASSKERDSSKLYGYTF

j_gene: TRBJ2-1
v_gene: TRBV27
len: 15
CDR3aa: CASSQLAGGPHEQFF

j_gene: TRBJ1-6
v_gene: TRBV30
len: 17
CDR3aa: CAWSVLTVLSYNSPLHF

j_gene: TRBJ1-3
v_gene: TRBV7-2
len: 19
CDR3aa: CASSSDRTGLRISGNTIYF

j_gene: TRBJ2-7
v_gene: TRBV28
len: 21
CDR3aa: CASSFRSLNARRQGTPHEQYF

j_gene: TRBJ1-2
v_gene: TRBV5-4
len: 15
CDR3aa: CASSLRDRPGYGYTF

j_gene: TRBJ2-1
v_gene: TRBV5-1
len: 14
CDR3aa: CASSVEGQGNEQFF

j_gene: TRBJ1-4
v_gene: TRBV18
len: 13
CDR3aa: CASSLGQGEKLFF

j_gene: TRBJ2-5
v_gene: TRBV5-4
len: 14
CDR3aa: CASSEDRVQETQYF

j_gene: TRBJ2-2
v_gene: TRBV2
len: 14
CDR3aa: CASKGGEITGELFF

j_gene: TRBJ1-5
v_gene: TRBV7-3
len: 13
CDR3aa: CASSFGRGQPQHF

j_gene: TRBJ2-1
v_gene: TRBV7-9
len: 16
CDR3aa: CASSLLAGGPVNEQFF

j_gene: TRBJ2-5
v_gene: TRBV11-2
len: 14
CDR3aa: CASSGQGAMETQYF

j_gene: TRBJ2-7
v_gene: TRBV3-1/TRBV3-2
len: 12
CDR3aa: CASSQVKGEQYF

j_gene: TRBJ2-7
v_gene: TRBV7-8
len: 14
CDR3aa: CASSLTVGTYEQYF

j_gene: TRBJ1-2
v_gene: TRBV19
len: 14
CDR3aa: CASTTGGQNYGYTF

j_gene: TRBJ1-2
v_gene: TRBV5-6
len: 15
CDR3aa: CASSFPGASYYGYTF

j_gene: TRBJ2-1
v_gene: TRBV19
len: 17
CDR3aa: CASSIDRSGGTYNEQFF

j_gene: TRBJ1-2
v_gene: TRBV27
len: 14
CDR3aa: CASSRGVQSYGYTF

j_gene: TRBJ1-2
v_gene: TRBV28
len: 14
CDR3aa: CASSSTPRGGGYTF

j_gene: TRBJ2-6
v_gene: TRBV7-9
len: 18
CDR3aa: CASTTMLQGPSGANVLTF

j_gene: TRBJ2-5
v_gene: TRBV12-3/TRBV12-4
len: 13
CDR3aa: CASSLGRGETQYF